These 9 T cell receptor beta chains came from one sample sequenced in a study of blood T cell repertoires in COVID-19. TCRdb's copy holds only in-frame clones and misses some; the assay was immunoSEQ multiplex PCR. This table holds around 280,000 clones, around 87% found once. Sequences were obtained from peripheral blood. The receptor set was obtained from a woman aged 45-65 years who had recovered from COVID-19.

CDR3 in amino acids: CASSIVRGVEAFF. In nucleotides, the CDR3 is TGTGCCAGTAGTATAGTTCGGGGAGTCGAAGCTTTCTTT. The rearrangement joins TRBV19 to TRBJ1-1; D call uncertain. V was clipped by 1 base and J by 8 bases, with 11 bases between them. Germline V gene data show CDR1 as LNHDA and CDR2 as SQIVND (reference sequence). The CDR3 runs to 13 residues.

The chain uses TRBV18 and TRBJ1-6; no clear D. This CDR3 region has 14 residues. V was shortened by 3 bases and J by 7 bases, with 10 bases between the two germline ends. Germline CDR1 reads KGHSH; CDR2 reads LQKENI. Written as DNA, the CDR3 is TGTGCCAGCTCACCGGAGGGAAGGAATTCACCCCTCCACTTT. This gives the protein CASSPEGRNSPLHF.

The CDR3 sequence: CASSPLVAVLEETQYF. For the CDR3, the DNA is TGTGCCAGCTCACCTCTCGTAGCGGTCCTGGAAGAGACCCAGTACTTC. The chain uses TRBV18 and TRBJ2-5, with D possibly matching TRBD2 (6 bases). Trimming cost V 3 bases and J 3 bases, with 17 bases left between them. From germline, CDR1 is KGHSH and CDR2 LQKENI. This CDR3 has 16 amino acids.

In its sample, this clone was seen once. The V and J genes are TRBV6-5 and TRBJ2-1; TRBD1 matches at 7 bases. CDR1 MNHEY and CDR2 SVGAGI come from the germline V gene. The CDR3 totals 15 residues. With 7 bases clipped from V and 6 bases from J, the junction kept 12 bases outside the gene matches. CDR3 bases: TGTGCCAGCAACCCCTCAACAGGGGTTGGCAATGAGCAGTTCTTC. This gives the protein CASNPSTGVGNEQFF.

As to this clone: Other DNA sequences of this sample code for an identical CDR3. CDR3 sequence reads: CASSLADRANYGYTF. The CDR3 coding sequence is TGTGCCAGCAGCTTAGCCGACAGGGCTAACTATGGCTACACCTTC. The chain links TRBV7-9 to TRBJ1-2, with 7 bases aligning to TRBD1. V trimming: 0 bases; J trimming: 0 bases; junction bases outside the gene matches: 1. The CDR3 has 15 amino acids. Germline CDR1 and CDR2: SEHNR and FQNEAQ (reference sequence).

This clone was counted between two and nine times. The chain carries TRBV5-4 and TRBJ2-1; 12 bases are shared with TRBD2. V lost 0 bases to trimming and J lost 0 bases; unmatched junction nucleotides: 1. This CDR3 is 17 amino acids long. CDR1 is SGHNT and CDR2 is YYREEE in the germline V gene (reference sequence). The CDR3 coding sequence is TGTGCCAGCAGCTTGGCGACTAGCGGGAGCTCCTACAATGAGCAGTTCTTC. Its protein product is CASSLATSGSSYNEQFF.

V usage is TRBV6-1 and J usage is TRBJ1-5; tentative D call: TRBD1 (5 bases). Trimming stripped 1 base from V and 3 bases from J, with 13 bases between. Germline loops: CDR1 MNHNS, CDR2 SASEGT. This CDR3 has 16 amino acids. The CDR3 nucleotides are TGTGCCAGCAGTGAAGTGATGGGGCTACTCAATCAGCCCCAGCATTTT. Amino acids: CASSEVMGLLNQPQHF.

This chain joins TRBV3-1 (or the pseudogene TRBV3-2) and TRBJ2-7; 11 bases agree with TRBD2. The trim removed 4 bases at V and 6 bases at J, leaving 8 bases unmatched. The CDR3 has 15 amino acids. The germline gives CDR1 LGHDT, CDR2 YNNKEL (reference sequence). This CDR3 reads CASSLIAGGPLEQYF. The CDR3 DNA sequence: TGTGCCAGCAGCCTGATAGCGGGAGGGCCGCTCGAGCAGTACTTC.

The table lists this clone with a count of one. The J gene is TRBJ2-3, the V gene TRBV11-3; 7 bases match TRBD1. The CDR3 is 15 residues long. Germline V gene sequence: CDR1 SGHNT, CDR2 YENEEA. After removal of 2 bases from V and 0 bases from J, the junction contained 2 bases not matched to a gene. CDR3 in amino acids: CASSLTGQSTDTQYF. The CDR3 bases are TGTGCCAGCAGCTTAACGGGACAGAGCACAGATACGCAGTATTTT.